The clone carrying this TCR beta chain has a count of ten or more. Its antigen is unknown. The source of the sample is a study of beta chain features in type 1 diabetes. Study-level results: Cells expressing TCR highly could be over-represented by cDNA sequencing. Across all four CD4+ subsets, people with type 1 diabetes showed modestly shorter TCRB CDR3s. It was possible that PCR favored shorter templates, equally so in patients and controls.

Every bit of the isolated RNA underwent reverse transcription, so sequencing read expressed TCRB transcripts. The protocol was immunoSEQ multiplex PCR, while the TCRdb copy is restricted to in-frame clones and leaves out a portion. This table holds 150,000 or so clones, 7% to 10% found once. The ends were cut back, 4 bases at V and 5 bases at J, with 15 bases in the middle. The CDR3 loop spans 15 amino acids. Germline lookup yields CDR1 KGHSH and CDR2 LQKENI. The sequenced material came from central memory CD4+ T cells from blood. The sequence was obtained from a man aged 18 to 30 in good health. V usage is TRBV18 and J usage is TRBJ2-1, with a possible D match to TRBD2 (7 bases). In nucleotides, the CDR3 is TGTGCCAGCTCACTTTCTGGGGGGGCCAACAATGAGCAGTTCTTC. As protein: CASSLSGGANNEQFF.